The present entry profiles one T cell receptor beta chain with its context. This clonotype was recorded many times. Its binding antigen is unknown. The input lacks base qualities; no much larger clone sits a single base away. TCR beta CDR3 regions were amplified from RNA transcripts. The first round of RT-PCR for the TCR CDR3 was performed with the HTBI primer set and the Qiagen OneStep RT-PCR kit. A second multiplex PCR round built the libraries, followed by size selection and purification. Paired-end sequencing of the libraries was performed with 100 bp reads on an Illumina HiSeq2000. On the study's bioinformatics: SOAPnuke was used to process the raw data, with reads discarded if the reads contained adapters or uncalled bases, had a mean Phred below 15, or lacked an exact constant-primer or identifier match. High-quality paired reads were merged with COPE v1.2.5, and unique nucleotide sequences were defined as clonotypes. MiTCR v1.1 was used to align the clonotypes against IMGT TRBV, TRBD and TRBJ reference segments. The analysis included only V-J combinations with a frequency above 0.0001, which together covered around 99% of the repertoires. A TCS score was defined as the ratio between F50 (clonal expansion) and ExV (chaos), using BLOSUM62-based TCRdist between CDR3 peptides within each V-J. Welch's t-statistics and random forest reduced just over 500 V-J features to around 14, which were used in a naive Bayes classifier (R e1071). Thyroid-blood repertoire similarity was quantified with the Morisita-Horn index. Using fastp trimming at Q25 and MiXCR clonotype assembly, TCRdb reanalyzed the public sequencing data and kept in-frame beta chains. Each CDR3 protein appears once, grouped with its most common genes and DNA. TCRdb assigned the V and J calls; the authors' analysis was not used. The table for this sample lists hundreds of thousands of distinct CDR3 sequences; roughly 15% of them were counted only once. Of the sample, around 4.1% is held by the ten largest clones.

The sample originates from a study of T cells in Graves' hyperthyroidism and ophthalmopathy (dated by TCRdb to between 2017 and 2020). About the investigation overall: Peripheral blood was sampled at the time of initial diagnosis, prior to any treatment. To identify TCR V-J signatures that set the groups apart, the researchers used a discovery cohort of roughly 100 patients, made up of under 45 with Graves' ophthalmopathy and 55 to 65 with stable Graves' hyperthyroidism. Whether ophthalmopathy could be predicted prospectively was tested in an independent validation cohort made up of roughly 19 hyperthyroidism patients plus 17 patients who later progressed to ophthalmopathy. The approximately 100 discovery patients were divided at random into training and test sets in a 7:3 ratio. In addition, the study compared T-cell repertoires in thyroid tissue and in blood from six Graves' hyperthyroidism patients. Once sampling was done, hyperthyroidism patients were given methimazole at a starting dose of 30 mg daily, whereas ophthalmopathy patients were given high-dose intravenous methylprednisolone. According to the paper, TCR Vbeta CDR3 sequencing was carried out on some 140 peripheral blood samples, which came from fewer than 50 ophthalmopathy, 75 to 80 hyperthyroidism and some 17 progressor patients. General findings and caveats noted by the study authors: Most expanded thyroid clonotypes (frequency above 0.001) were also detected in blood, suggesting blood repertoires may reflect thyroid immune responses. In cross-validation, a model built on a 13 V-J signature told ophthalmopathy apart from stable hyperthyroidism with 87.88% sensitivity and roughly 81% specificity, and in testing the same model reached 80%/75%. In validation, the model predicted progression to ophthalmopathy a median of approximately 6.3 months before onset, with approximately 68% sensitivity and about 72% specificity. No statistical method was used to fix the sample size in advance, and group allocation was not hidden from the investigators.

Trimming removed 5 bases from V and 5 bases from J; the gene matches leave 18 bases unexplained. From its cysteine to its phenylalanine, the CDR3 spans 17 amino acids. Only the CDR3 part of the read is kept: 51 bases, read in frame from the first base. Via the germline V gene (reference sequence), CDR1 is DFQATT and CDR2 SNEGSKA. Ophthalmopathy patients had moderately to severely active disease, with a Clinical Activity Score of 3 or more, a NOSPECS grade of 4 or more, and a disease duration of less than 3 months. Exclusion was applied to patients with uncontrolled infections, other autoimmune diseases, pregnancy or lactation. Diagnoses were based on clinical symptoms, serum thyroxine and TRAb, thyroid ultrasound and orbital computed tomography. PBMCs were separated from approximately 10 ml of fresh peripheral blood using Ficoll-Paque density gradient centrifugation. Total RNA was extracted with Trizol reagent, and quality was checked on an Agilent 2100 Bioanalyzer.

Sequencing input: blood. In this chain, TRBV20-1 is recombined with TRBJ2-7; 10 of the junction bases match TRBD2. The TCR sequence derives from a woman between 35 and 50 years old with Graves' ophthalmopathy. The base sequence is TGCAGTGCTTTTAGCGGGAGGCCGAGATTACAGCCCCACGAGCAGTACTTC. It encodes CSAFSGRPRLQPHEQYF.